These 20 T cell receptor beta chains came from one sample sequenced in a study of CD8 T cells in ankylosing spondylitis. TCRdb reanalysed the 5' RACE reads using MiXCR and keeps one entry per CDR3 protein. The table lists approximately 130,000 distinct CDR3 sequences, approximately 10% of them singletons. Sample: blood, either unsorted or a sorted T cell fraction (not recorded which). Every receptor here comes from a female donor with ankylosing spondylitis or in good health (not recorded which).

As concerns this clonotype: This may be a read error, as it is one base from a much larger clone. The chain is built from TRBV11-2 and TRBJ2-3; 9 bases map to TRBD2. The CDR3 contains 14 residues. Germline values: CDR1 SGHAT, CDR2 FQNNGV. The CDR3 protein is CVSSFAGGLDTQYF. In DNA form, the CDR3 reads TGTGTCAGCAGCTTTGCGGGGGGGTTGGATACGCAGTATTTT.

This clonotype was seen repeatedly, ten times or more. V and J are TRBV20-1 and TRBJ2-2, with 9 positions matching TRBD2. The V and J ends lost 5 bases and 4 bases, in that order; junction bases with no gene match: 8. The CDR3 totals 15 residues. CDR1 and CDR2 from the germline V gene are DFQATT and SNEGSKA (reference sequence). The CDR3 nucleotides read TGCAGTGCTTCCCGCGGGGGGGGAAGCACCGGGGAGCTGTTTTTT. Its translation is CSASRGGGSTGELFF.

This clonotype was seen repeatedly, ten times or more. The chain recombines TRBV20-1 with TRBJ2-4; TRBD2 might be the D (6 bases). Per the germline V gene, CDR1 is DFQATT and CDR2 is SNEGSKA (reference sequence). Between the trimmed V and J ends, which lost 2 bases and 0 bases, there was a span of 17 bases. The CDR3 has 17 residues. CDR3 nucleotides: TGCAGTGCTAGATCTAAGGGACTGTTGCTAGCCAAAAACATTCAGTACTTC. It translates to CSARSKGLLLAKNIQYF.

This clonotype showed up just once. Being one base from a much bigger clone, this may be a read error. The chain carries TRBV20-1 and TRBJ2-7; a possible D gene is TRBD1 (5 bases). The germline CDR1 and CDR2 sequences are DFQATT and SNEGSKA (reference sequence). The CDR3 loop spans 17 amino acids. CDR3 DNA sequence: TGCAGTGCTAGAGTGTGGACAAGAAGTAAAAGCTCCTACAAGCAGTACTTC. Translated, it gives CSARVWTRSKSSYKQYF.

At least ten counts were recorded for this clonotype. The chain joins TRBV6-1 to TRBJ2-7; 10 positions match TRBD1. V shed 7 bases and J 2 bases; nucleotides not matched to a gene: 5. The germline V gene has CDR1 MNHNS and CDR2 SASEGT. The CDR3 runs 14 residues. The CDR3 DNA sequence: TGTGCCAGCACCGGACAGGGGGTCACCTACGAGCAGTACTTC. Its protein is CASTGQGVTYEQYF.

In its sample, this clonotype was seen many times. V usage is TRBV7-3 and J usage is TRBJ2-3; 9 nucleotides line up with TRBD2. V gave up 2 bases and J gave up 4 bases; unmatched junction bases: 7. Looked up from germline, CDR1 is SGHTA and CDR2 is FQGTGA. The CDR3 has 16 amino acids. CDR3 nucleotide sequence: TGTGCCAGCAGCTTAGGTGTGGCGGGGGGGCCAGATACGCAGTATTTT. Its translation is CASSLGVAGGPDTQYF.

Ten or more counts support this clonotype. The V and J genes are TRBV20-1 and TRBJ2-1; 14 positions agree with TRBD2. The CDR3 contains 16 residues. V lost 6 bases, J lost 0 bases, and 4 bases stayed unmatched. Germline loops: CDR1 DFQATT, CDR2 SNEGSKA (reference sequence). The CDR3 protein is CSARTSGGSSYNEQFF. DNA for the CDR3: TGCAGTGCCAGGACTAGCGGGGGGAGCTCCTACAATGAGCAGTTCTTC.

There are many counts of this clonotype. The rearrangement joins TRBV12-2 to TRBJ2-7; the table gives TRBD2 as D, unverified against the DNA. TRBV12-2 is a known pseudogene. The CDR3 length is 17 residues. The CDR3 here is CASRLEPLKRECYEQYF. The CDR3 nucleotides read TGTGCAAGTCGCTTAGAACCACTCAAGCGGGAATGCTACGAGCAGTACTTC.

This clonotype was seen many times. The chain combines TRBV29-1 with TRBJ1-1; no definite D call. V was cut by 6 bases and J by 1 base, with 6 bases left in between. Germline V CDR1 and CDR2: SQVTM, ANQGSEA. The CDR3 loop spans 11 amino acids. The CDR3 sequence is CSVRSNTEAFF. Here the CDR3 DNA reads TGCAGCGTAAGATCGAACACTGAAGCTTTCTTT.

The rearrangement uses TRBV12-3 or TRBV12-4 and TRBJ1-2; D gene unclear. Trimming removed 1 base at V and 1 base at J, with 7 bases between. CDR3 length equals 14 residues. The CDR3 bases are TGTGCCAGCAGTTTAGAGGGAATTAACTATGGCTACACCTTC. It specifies CASSLEGINYGYTF.

This clonotype was seen at least ten times. This sequence joins TRBV12-3 or TRBV12-4 and TRBJ2-7; D is possibly TRBD1 or TRBD2 (5 bases each). V gave up 5 bases and J gave up 0 bases, with 8 bases separating them. This CDR3 comprises 13 residues. DNA for the CDR3: TGTGCCAGCAGTCGGGACGACTCCTACGAGCAGTACTTC. Protein product: CASSRDDSYEQYF.

This clonotype was seen ten or more times. The V gene is TRBV14, the J gene TRBJ2-1; weak D call: TRBD2 (5 bases). Trimming left V 1 base short and J 4 bases short, with 8 bases between. The CDR3 extends over 14 amino acids. Germline V gene lookup returns CDR1 SGHDN and CDR2 FVKESK. CDR3 sequence: CASSQATTYNEQFF. The DNA for the CDR3 is TGTGCCAGCAGCCAAGCGACTACGTACAATGAGCAGTTCTTC.

The CDR3 DNA sequence: TGTGCCAGCAGCCACCCGGGACAGACCGAGCAGTACTTC. Its protein product is CASSHPGQTEQYF. The chain couples TRBV5-5 to TRBJ2-7; 7 nucleotides line up with TRBD1. With 4 bases clipped from V and 6 bases from J, the junction kept 7 bases outside the gene matches. The germline V gene has CDR1 SGHKS and CDR2 YYEKEE (reference sequence). The CDR3 length is 13 residues. The full variable domain, rest sourced from reference TRBV5-5 and TRBJ2-7, is DAGVTQSPTHLIKTRGQQVTLRCSPISGHKSVSWYQQVLGQGPQFIFQYYEKEERGRGNFPDRFSARQFPNYSSELNVNALLLGDSALYLCASSHPGQTEQYFGPGTRLTVT.

This clonotype has a count of ten or more. The chain is built from TRBV30 and TRBJ2-1, with a possible D match to TRBD2 (6 bases). Per germline, CDR1 GTSNPN and CDR2 SVGIG (reference sequence). The CDR3 is made up of 15 amino acids. The V gene lost 4 bases and the J gene lost 7 bases, with 20 bases spanning the gap. CDR3 nucleotide sequence: TGTGCCTGGACTTCTCCGGGACTGGGAAAGAATGAGCAGTTCTTC. The encoded protein is CAWTSPGLGKNEQFF.

The CDR3 is CASSALPEADTQYF. The CDR3 bases are TGTGCCAGCAGCGCCCTACCAGAGGCAGATACGCAGTATTTT. The gene calls are TRBV11-2 and TRBJ2-3, with unresolved D. Germline V lookup: CDR1 SGHAT, CDR2 FQNNGV. The V gene lost 5 bases and the J gene lost 4 bases, with 13 bases spanning the gap. The CDR3 totals 14 residues.

This clonotype was seen ten or more times. V gene TRBV12-3 or TRBV12-4 combines with J gene TRBJ1-1; TRBD1 is a possible D gene (6 bases). The CDR3 has 14 residues. Trimming took off 6 bases at V and 4 bases at J, with 15 bases between the two ends. The CDR3 reads CASRLQGLGTEAFF. CDR3 nucleotide sequence: TGTGCCAGCAGATTACAGGGTTTGGGCACTGAAGCTTTCTTT.

Remarks on this clonotype: This may be a read error: a much more frequent sequence differs by one nucleotide. V is TRBV18 and J is TRBJ1-1, with a weak D call TRBD1 (6 bases). This CDR3 has 13 amino acids. Germline V gene data show CDR1 as KGHSH and CDR2 as LQKENI. In nucleotides, the CDR3 is TGTGCCAGCTCACCGGGGGCGCGGACTGAAGCTTCCTTT. Translated, it gives CASSPGARTEASF.

This clonotype was counted at least ten times. The chain uses TRBV20-1 and TRBJ1-3; a weak D match, TRBD1 (6 bases). The CDR3 has 14 residues. Per germline, CDR1 DFQATT and CDR2 SNEGSKA (reference sequence). The V end was cut by 6 bases, the J end by 4 bases, with 16 bases between. The CDR3 DNA reads as TGCAGTGCGAGGAGGGGGGCAAAAGGAAACACCATATATTTT. It translates to CSARRGAKGNTIYF.

This clonotype came up many times. The chain links TRBV12-3 or TRBV12-4 to TRBJ2-7, with 14 bases identical to TRBD2. V shed 7 bases, J shed 9 bases, and the junction held 17 bases outside the gene matches. CDR3 length equals 17 residues. The CDR3 loop reads CASTPRLTGLAGARQYF. The CDR3 nucleotides are TGTGCCAGCACCCCTCGTCTGACGGGACTAGCGGGAGCTAGGCAGTACTTC.

At least ten counts were recorded for this clonotype. The V gene is TRBV15, the J gene TRBJ2-7; possible D gene TRBD2, 6 bases. The V end was cut by 1 base, the J end by 7 bases, with 17 bases between. Germline-derived CDR1 and CDR2 are LNHNV and YYDKDF (reference sequence). The CDR3 has 15 residues. The DNA of the CDR3 is TGTGCCACCAGCAGAGCGCGGGATTCCTCGTCAGAGCAGTACTTC. It specifies CATSRARDSSSEQYF.